These 3 T cell receptor beta chains were sequenced from one sample in a study of blood T cell repertoires in COVID-19. This table comes from immunoSEQ multiplex PCR, and its TCRdb copy is limited to in-frame clones, with some not included. The data hold more than 150,000 clones, with about four fifths observed a single time. The sequenced sample consisted of peripheral blood. Every receptor here comes from a human donor in a cohort sampled during active COVID-19.

The V and J genes are TRBV7-3 and TRBJ2-1; possible D gene TRBD2, 6 bases. CDR3 length: 14 residues. The germline CDR1 and CDR2 sequences are SGHTA and FQGTGA. With 4 bases removed from V and 3 bases from J, the gap between germline ends came to 10 bases. The CDR3 loop is CASSSTSIYNEQFF. The CDR3, as DNA: TGTGCCAGCAGCTCAACTAGCATCTACAATGAGCAGTTCTTC.

The gene calls are TRBV6-6 and TRBJ2-7, with 10 bases that match TRBD2. In germline, CDR1 is MNHNY, CDR2 SVGAGI (reference sequence). The CDR3 sequence is 16 residues long. Trimming at V came to 6 bases and at J to 0 bases, leaving 8 bases not matched to a gene. CDR3 residues: CASSISGGHISYEQYF. CDR3 in DNA: TGTGCCAGCAGCATTAGCGGGGGGCATATCTCCTACGAGCAGTACTTC.

This chain connects TRBV7-9 to TRBJ2-7, with TRBD1 identical over 7 bases. Germline V gene data show CDR1 as SEHNR and CDR2 as FQNEAQ (reference sequence). J lost 5 bases, V lost 6 bases, and 7 bases had no gene match. The CDR3 consists of 13 residues. In nucleotides, the CDR3 is TGTGCCAGCAGGAGACAGGGAGTCCACGAGCAGTACTTC. It is translated as CASRRQGVHEQYF. The full variable domain, its missing parts supplied by reference TRBV7-9 and TRBJ2-7, is DTGVSQNPRHKITKRGQNVTFRCDPISEHNRLYWYRQTLGQGPEFLTYFQNEAQLEKSRLLSDRFSAERPKGSFSTLEIQRTEQGDSAMYLCASRRQGVHEQYFGPGTRLTVT.